What follows are 20 T cell receptor beta chains derived from one specimen sequenced in a study of monozygotic twins with inflammatory bowel disease. Reprocessing the 5' RACE reads, TCRdb reports a single entry for every CDR3 protein and omits DNA. The table lists approximately 160,000 distinct CDR3 sequences. The sample taken for sequencing was blood. The receptors come from a human donor with ulcerative colitis or Crohn's disease, or a healthy co-twin of an affected twin (not recorded which).

This rearrangement joins TRBV30 to TRBJ2-1. There are 14 residues in the CDR3. Germline CDR1 and CDR2: GTSNPN and SVGIG (reference sequence). The CDR3 region is CAWSKGLRYNEQFF.

The chain couples TRBV20-1 to TRBJ2-5; TCRdb returns TRBD1, unconfirmable since there is no DNA. Germline-derived CDR1 and CDR2 are DFQATT and SNEGSKA (reference sequence). There are 14 residues in the CDR3. The CDR3 here is CSARPGTGQETQYF.

CDR3 sequence: CASSSGSIGTSGANVLTF. The chain uses TRBV12-3 or TRBV12-4 and TRBJ2-6. The CDR3 runs 18 residues.

The chain couples TRBV29-1 to TRBJ1-2; TCRdb names TRBD1, which stays unverified in the absence of DNA. The CDR3 runs to 13 residues. CDR1 is SQVTM and CDR2 is ANQGSEA in the germline V gene. The CDR3: CSVDLRLGDGYTF. Together with reference TRBV29-1 and TRBJ1-2, the CDR3 gives the full variable domain: SAVISQKPSRDICQRGTSLTIQCQVDSQVTMMFWYRQQPGQSLTLIATANQGSEATYESGFVIDKFPISRPNLTFSTLTVSNMSPEDSSIYLCSVDLRLGDGYTFGSGTRLTVV.

The rearrangement links TRBV5-6 to TRBJ2-2; the TCRdb call, TRBD1, lacks DNA for checking. The CDR3 totals 16 residues. Germline values: CDR1 SGHDT, CDR2 YYEEEE. The CDR3: CASSYSGTGNTGELFF.

The chain combines TRBV12-3 or TRBV12-4 with TRBJ1-4; TCRdb indicates TRBD1, and absent DNA this call remains unverified. The CDR3 sequence is 17 residues long. The CDR3 sequence is CASSLGLTGGANEKLFF.

CDR3 amino acids: CASSDLATSYNEQFF. The chain uses TRBV5-1 and TRBJ2-1; with no DNA, the TCRdb D assignment of TRBD2 cannot be verified. The length of the CDR3 is 15 residues. Germline V gene sequence: CDR1 SGHRS, CDR2 YFSETQ.

J is TRBJ2-7 and V is TRBV7-8; TCRdb names TRBD1, which stays unverified in the absence of DNA. The CDR3 sequence is 16 residues long. Germline CDR1 and CDR2: SGHVS and FQNEAQ. CDR3 sequence: CASSLGRTGRQNEQYF. Full variable domain (missing parts from reference TRBV7-8 and TRBJ2-7): GAGVSQSPRYKVAKRGQDVALRCDPISGHVSLFWYQQALGQGPEFLTYFQNEAQLDKSGLPSDRFFAERPEGSVSTLKIQRTQQEDSAVYLCASSLGRTGRQNEQYFGPGTRLTVT.

The chain is built from TRBV5-1 and TRBJ2-7; the TCRdb D gene call, TRBD2, has no DNA to confirm it. The CDR3 is 17 amino acids. Germline V gene data show CDR1 as SGHRS and CDR2 as YFSETQ. CDR3 protein: CASSLEILARSSYEQYF.

CDR3 loop: CASSTTGTGRSGANVLTF. This chain uses TRBV7-3 with TRBJ2-6; TCRdb's assignment of TRBD1 cannot be checked, as there is no DNA. The germline V gene encodes CDR1 SGHTA and CDR2 FQGTGA. The CDR3 is made up of 18 amino acids.

The chain employs TRBV11-2 and TRBJ2-1. Germline V gene lookup returns CDR1 SGHAT and CDR2 FQNNGV. This CDR3 has 12 amino acids. The CDR3: CASSKTLNEQFF.

The chain has TRBV4-1 and TRBJ2-2; TCRdb's D call of TRBD2 is untestable without DNA. CDR3 length equals 13 residues. Germline values: CDR1 MGHRA, CDR2 YSYEKL. This CDR3 reads CASAGDDTGELFF.

V is TRBV6-1 and J is TRBJ2-7; checking the TCRdb D call of TRBD2 is not possible without DNA. From germline, CDR1 is MNHNS and CDR2 SASEGT. The CDR3 length is 16 residues. The chain's CDR3 is CASSGPLREGRYEQYF.

This sequence joins TRBV4-3 and TRBJ2-3; the TCRdb call, TRBD2, lacks DNA for checking. Germline loops: CDR1 LGHNA, CDR2 YSLEER. There are 15 residues in the CDR3. CDR3 in amino acids: CASSLGSSVADTQYF.

The chain is built from TRBV12-3 or TRBV12-4 and TRBJ1-2. This CDR3 has 15 amino acids. CDR3 protein: CASTLIEAGGYGYTF.

The genes are TRBV29-1 and TRBJ2-2; TCRdb reports TRBD1, a call that lacks DNA to check it against. The CDR3 runs to 12 residues. Germline loops: CDR1 SQVTM, CDR2 ANQGSEA. Here the CDR3 reads CSTRTGAGELFF.

The chain employs TRBV5-1 and TRBJ1-1. CDR3 size: 15 residues. Germline-derived CDR1 and CDR2 are SGHRS and YFSETQ. The CDR3 sequence is CASSLDQGGNTEAFF.

The gene calls are TRBV7-9 and TRBJ2-1; TCRdb calls TRBD2, which cannot be checked without DNA. Germline loops: CDR1 SEHNR, CDR2 FQNEAQ (reference sequence). The CDR3 spans 15 residues. CDR3: CASSSLAGDFNEQFF.

The chain links TRBV9 to TRBJ2-5; TCRdb outputs TRBD2, but without DNA this stays unchecked. CDR3 length: 17 amino acids. CDR1 and CDR2 (germline): SGDLS, YYNGEE. The CDR3 sequence: CASSGEGGLAGLGTQYF.

The chain uses TRBV28 and TRBJ2-7; TCRdb's D call, TRBD2, is unchecked because there is no DNA. CDR1 is MDHEN and CDR2 is SYDVKM in the germline V gene. This CDR3 has 14 amino acids. The CDR3 loop reads CASSFGLDLIEQYF. The variable domain in full, completed from reference TRBV28 and TRBJ2-7, reads DVKVTQSSRYLVKRTGEKVFLECVQDMDHENMFWYRQDPGLGLRLIYFSYDVKMKEKGDIPEGYSVSREKKERFSLILESASTNQTSMYLCASSFGLDLIEQYFGPGTRLTVT.